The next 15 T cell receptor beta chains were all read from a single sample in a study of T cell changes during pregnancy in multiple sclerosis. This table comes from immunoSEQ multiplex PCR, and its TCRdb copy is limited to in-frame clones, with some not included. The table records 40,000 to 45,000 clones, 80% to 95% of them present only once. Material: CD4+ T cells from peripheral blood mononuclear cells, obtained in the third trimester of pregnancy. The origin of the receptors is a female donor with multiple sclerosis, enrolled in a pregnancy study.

CDR3 in DNA: TGCAGCGTACAGACAGGGAACTATGGCTACACCTTC. Protein product: CSVQTGNYGYTF. The chain uses TRBV29-1 and TRBJ1-2; 7 nucleotides match TRBD1. The CDR3 consists of 12 residues. V shed 6 bases, J shed 2 bases, and the junction held 3 bases outside the gene matches. Germline-derived CDR1 and CDR2 are SQVTM and ANQGSEA.

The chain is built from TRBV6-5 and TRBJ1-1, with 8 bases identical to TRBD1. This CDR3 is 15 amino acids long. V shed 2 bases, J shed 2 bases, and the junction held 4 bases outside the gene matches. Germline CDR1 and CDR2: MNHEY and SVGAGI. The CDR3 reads CASSYRTGKNTEAFF. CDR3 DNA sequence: TGTGCCAGCAGTTACCGGACAGGGAAAAACACTGAAGCTTTCTTT.

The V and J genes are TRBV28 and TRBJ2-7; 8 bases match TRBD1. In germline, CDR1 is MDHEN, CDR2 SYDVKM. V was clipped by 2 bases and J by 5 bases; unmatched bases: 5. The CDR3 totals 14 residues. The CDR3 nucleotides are TGTGCCAGCAGTTTAAGACAGGGGAGTCACGAGCAGTACTTC. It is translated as CASSLRQGSHEQYF.

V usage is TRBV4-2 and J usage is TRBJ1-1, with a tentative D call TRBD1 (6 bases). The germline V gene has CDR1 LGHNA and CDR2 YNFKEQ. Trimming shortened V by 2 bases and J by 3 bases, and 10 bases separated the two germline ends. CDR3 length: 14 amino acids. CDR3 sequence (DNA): TGTGCCAGCAGCCAAAGGGGGGGGGACACTGAAGCTTTCTTT. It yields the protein CASSQRGGDTEAFF.

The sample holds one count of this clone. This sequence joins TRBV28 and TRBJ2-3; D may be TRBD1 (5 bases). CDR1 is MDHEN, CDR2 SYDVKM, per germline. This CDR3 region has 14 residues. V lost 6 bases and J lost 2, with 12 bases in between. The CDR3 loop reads CASSLPGYTDTQYF. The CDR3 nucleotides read TGTGCCAGCAGCCTTCCAGGGTACACAGATACGCAGTATTTT.

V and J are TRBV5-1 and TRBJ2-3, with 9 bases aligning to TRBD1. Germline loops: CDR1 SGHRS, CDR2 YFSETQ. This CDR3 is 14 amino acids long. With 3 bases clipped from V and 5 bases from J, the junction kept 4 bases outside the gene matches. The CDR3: CASSYRQGEDTQYF. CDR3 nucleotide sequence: TGCGCCAGCAGCTATAGACAGGGGGAAGATACGCAGTATTTT.

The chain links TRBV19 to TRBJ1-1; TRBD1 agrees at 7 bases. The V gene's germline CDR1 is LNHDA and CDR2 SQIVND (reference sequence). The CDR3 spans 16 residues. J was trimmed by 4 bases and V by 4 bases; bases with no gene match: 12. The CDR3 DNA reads TGTGCCAGTAGTACCCTTGGAGGGGGCAGGAGCACTGAAGCTTTCTTT. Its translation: CASSTLGGGRSTEAFF.

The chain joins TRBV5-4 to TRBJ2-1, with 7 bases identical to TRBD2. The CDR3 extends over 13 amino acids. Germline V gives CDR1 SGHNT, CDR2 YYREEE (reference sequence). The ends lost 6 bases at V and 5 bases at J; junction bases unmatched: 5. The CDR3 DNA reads TGTGCCAGCACGCCTCGGGGGGACAATGAGCAGTTCTTC. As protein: CASTPRGDNEQFF.

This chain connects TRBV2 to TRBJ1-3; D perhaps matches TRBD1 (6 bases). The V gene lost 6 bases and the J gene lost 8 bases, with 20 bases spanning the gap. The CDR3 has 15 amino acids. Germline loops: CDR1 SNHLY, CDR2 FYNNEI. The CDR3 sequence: CASSFDRRRPDTIYF. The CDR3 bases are TGTGCCAGCAGCTTCGACAGGAGGCGGCCGGACACCATATATTTT.

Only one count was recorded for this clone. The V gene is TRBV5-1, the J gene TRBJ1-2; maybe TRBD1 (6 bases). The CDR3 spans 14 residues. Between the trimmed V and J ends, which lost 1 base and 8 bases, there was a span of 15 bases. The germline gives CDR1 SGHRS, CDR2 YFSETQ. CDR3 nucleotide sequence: TGCGCCAGCAGCTTGACAGGGAGTCGGGAAGGCTACACCTTC. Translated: CASSLTGSREGYTF.

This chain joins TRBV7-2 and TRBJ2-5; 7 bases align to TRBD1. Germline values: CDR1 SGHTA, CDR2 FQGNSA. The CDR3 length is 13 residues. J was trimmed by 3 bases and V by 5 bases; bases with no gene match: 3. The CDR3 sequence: CASSPGQEETQYF. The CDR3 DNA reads TGTGCCAGCAGCCCCGGACAGGAAGAGACCCAGTACTTC.

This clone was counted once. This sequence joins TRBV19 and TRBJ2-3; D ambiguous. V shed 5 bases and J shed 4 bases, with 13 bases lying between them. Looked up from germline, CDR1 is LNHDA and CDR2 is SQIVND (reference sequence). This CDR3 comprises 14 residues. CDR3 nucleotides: TGTGCCAGTAGTTTCCTGGGTAGCTCAGATACGCAGTATTTT. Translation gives CASSFLGSSDTQYF.

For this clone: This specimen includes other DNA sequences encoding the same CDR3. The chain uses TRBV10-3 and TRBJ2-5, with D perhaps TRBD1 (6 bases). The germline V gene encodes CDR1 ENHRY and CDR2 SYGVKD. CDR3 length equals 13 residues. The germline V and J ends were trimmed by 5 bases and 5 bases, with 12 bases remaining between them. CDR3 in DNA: TGTGCCATCAGTTCAGGGGCTAGCGAGACCCAGTACTTC. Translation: CAISSGASETQYF.

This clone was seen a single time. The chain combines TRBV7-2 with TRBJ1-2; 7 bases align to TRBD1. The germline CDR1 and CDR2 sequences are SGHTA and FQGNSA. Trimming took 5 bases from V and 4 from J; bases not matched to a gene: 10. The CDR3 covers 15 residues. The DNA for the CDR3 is TGTGCCAGCAGCCAGGGGGGACAGACAACCTATGGCTACACCTTC. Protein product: CASSQGGQTTYGYTF.

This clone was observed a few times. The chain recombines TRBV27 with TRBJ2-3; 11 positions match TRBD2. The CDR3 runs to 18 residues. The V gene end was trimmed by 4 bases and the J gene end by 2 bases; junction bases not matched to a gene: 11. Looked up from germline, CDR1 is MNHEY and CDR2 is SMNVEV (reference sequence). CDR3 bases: TGTGCCAGCAGTTCCCCACGGCTAGCGGGAGGACCCACAGATACGCAGTATTTT. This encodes CASSSPRLAGGPTDTQYF.